Listed below are T cell receptor beta chains from one sample, sequenced in a study of T cell changes during pregnancy in multiple sclerosis. Using immunoSEQ multiplex PCR, the repertoire was profiled, and TCRdb retains in-frame clones only, with some absent. The sample yields tens of thousands of clones, 93% seen once. Sequenced here: peripheral blood, sampled in the second trimester of pregnancy. The receptors shown here come from a female donor with multiple sclerosis, enrolled in a pregnancy study. CDR3s include the opening cysteine and the closing phenylalanine or tryptophan. The D gene is left open where the match is weak. Size is omitted from some rows. Given values are once, few, many or a class for expanded clones.

CDR3aa: CASRLLGQGYDTGELFF
CDR3nt: TGTGCCAGTAGGCTCCTCGGACAGGGTTACGACACCGGGGAGCTGTTTTTT
d_gene: TRBD1
v_gene: TRBV19
j_gene: TRBJ2-2
abundance: once

CDR3aa: CASSQDPTRDTQYF
CDR3nt: TGCGCCAGCAGCCAAGATCCCACCCGGGATACGCAGTATTTT
d_gene: -
v_gene: TRBV4-1
j_gene: TRBJ2-3
abundance: -

CDR3aa: CASSLAGTGGEKLFF
CDR3nt: TGCGCCAGCAGCTTGGCCGGGACAGGAGGGGAAAAACTGTTTTTT
d_gene: TRBD1
v_gene: TRBV5-1
j_gene: TRBJ1-4
abundance: -

CDR3aa: CASSPRGQGTDTQYF
CDR3nt: TGTGCCAGCTCACCACGGGGACAGGGAACAGATACGCAGTATTTT
d_gene: TRBD1
v_gene: TRBV18
j_gene: TRBJ2-3
abundance: -

CDR3aa: CACGGGGTDTQYF
CDR3nt: TGTGCCTGTGGTGGGGGGGGCACAGATACGCAGTATTTT
d_gene: TRBD2
v_gene: TRBV10-3
j_gene: TRBJ2-3
abundance: -

CDR3aa: CSFFSPGNEKLFF
CDR3nt: TGCAGCTTTTTCTCCCCCGGGAATGAAAAACTGTTTTTT
d_gene: -
v_gene: TRBV29-1
j_gene: TRBJ1-4
abundance: -

CDR3aa: CASSLRDSAYNEQFF
CDR3nt: TGTGCCAGCAGTTTGAGGGACTCAGCCTACAATGAGCAGTTCTTC
d_gene: -
v_gene: TRBV27
j_gene: TRBJ2-1
abundance: -

CDR3aa: CASSLVSPRGGPGVRQYF
CDR3nt: TGTGCCAGCAGCTTAGTCTCCCCCAGAGGCGGTCCAGGGGTCCGGCAGTACTTC
d_gene: -
v_gene: TRBV7-9
j_gene: TRBJ2-7
abundance: -

CDR3aa: CASSPAGFYGYTF
CDR3nt: TGTGCCAGCAGCCCGGCGGGGTTCTATGGCTACACCTTC
d_gene: -
v_gene: TRBV7-2
j_gene: TRBJ1-2
abundance: -

CDR3aa: CASSLGIVRLGLQETQYF
CDR3nt: TGTGCCAGCAGCTTAGGTATAGTCAGATTGGGACTTCAAGAGACCCAGTACTTC
d_gene: -
v_gene: TRBV7-8
j_gene: TRBJ2-5
abundance: -

CDR3aa: CASHSGQVEKLFF
CDR3nt: TGTGCCAGCCATTCGGGACAGGTCGAAAAACTGTTTTTT
d_gene: TRBD1
v_gene: TRBV28
j_gene: TRBJ1-4
abundance: -

CDR3aa: CASSLRQPSGQYF
CDR3nt: TGTGCCAGCAGTTTAAGACAGCCCTCGGGGCAGTACTTC
d_gene: -
v_gene: TRBV27
j_gene: TRBJ2-7
abundance: -

CDR3aa: CSVAPGQGVSGANVLTF
CDR3nt: TGCAGCGTTGCTCCGGGACAGGGGGTTTCTGGGGCCAACGTCCTGACTTTC
d_gene: TRBD1
v_gene: TRBV29-1
j_gene: TRBJ2-6
abundance: -

CDR3aa: CASSVSSLGTRGEKLFF
CDR3nt: TGTGCCAGCAGCGTCAGTAGCCTCGGGACGCGGGGGGAAAAACTGTTTTTT
d_gene: -
v_gene: TRBV9
j_gene: TRBJ1-4
abundance: -

CDR3aa: CASSLASGVRVQNSPLHF
CDR3nt: TGTGCCAGCAGCTTAGCATCAGGGGTGAGGGTTCAGAATTCACCCCTCCACTTT
d_gene: -
v_gene: TRBV13
j_gene: TRBJ1-6
abundance: -

CDR3aa: CASSLTGTPSSTEAFF
CDR3nt: TGTGCCAGTAGTTTGACCGGGACACCAAGTTCGACTGAAGCTTTCTTT
d_gene: -
v_gene: TRBV19
j_gene: TRBJ1-1
abundance: -

CDR3aa: CASSSRGGLTF
CDR3nt: TGTGCCAGCAGCTCTCGAGGCGGATTAACCTTC
d_gene: -
v_gene: TRBV13
j_gene: TRBJ1-2
abundance: -

CDR3aa: CASSYNRVDEQFF
CDR3nt: TGTGCCAGCAGTTACAACAGGGTTGATGAGCAGTTCTTC
d_gene: -
v_gene: TRBV6-5
j_gene: TRBJ2-1
abundance: -

CDR3aa: CASSVRLMNTEAFF
CDR3nt: TGTGCCAGCAGTGTCCGTTTAATGAACACTGAAGCTTTCTTT
d_gene: -
v_gene: TRBV6-1
j_gene: TRBJ1-1
abundance: -

CDR3aa: CASSVEGQTRGYTF
CDR3nt: TGTGCCAGCAGCGTAGAGGGGCAGACACGAGGCTACACCTTC
d_gene: -
v_gene: TRBV9
j_gene: TRBJ1-2
abundance: -

CDR3aa: CSAQTLRGQPQHF
CDR3nt: TGCAGCGCCCAAACTTTACGGGGACAGCCCCAGCATTTT
d_gene: -
v_gene: TRBV29-1
j_gene: TRBJ1-5
abundance: -

CDR3aa: CASSFWDRGTGELFF
CDR3nt: TGTGCCAGCAGCTTCTGGGACAGGGGCACCGGGGAGCTGTTTTTT
d_gene: TRBD1
v_gene: TRBV5-4
j_gene: TRBJ2-2
abundance: -

CDR3aa: CASSEILRELLNTEAFF
CDR3nt: TGTGCCAGCAGTGAAATCTTACGGGAGTTACTGAACACTGAAGCTTTCTTT
d_gene: -
v_gene: TRBV6-1
j_gene: TRBJ1-1
abundance: -

CDR3aa: CASSLGIAGGPSYNEQFF
CDR3nt: TGTGCCAGCAGTTTGGGAATAGCGGGGGGGCCTTCCTACAATGAGCAGTTCTTC
d_gene: TRBD2
v_gene: TRBV27
j_gene: TRBJ2-1
abundance: -

CDR3aa: CASSFGGGARNEQFF
CDR3nt: TGTGCCAGCAGCTTTGGCGGGGGGGCCCGAAATGAGCAGTTCTTC
d_gene: TRBD2
v_gene: TRBV7-8
j_gene: TRBJ2-1
abundance: -

CDR3aa: CATSTGTGIETQYF
CDR3nt: TGTGCCACCTCCACCGGGACAGGGATAGAGACCCAGTACTTC
d_gene: TRBD1
v_gene: TRBV15
j_gene: TRBJ2-5
abundance: -

CDR3aa: CASSLFGTENNSPLHF
CDR3nt: TGTGCCAGCAGTTTATTCGGGACAGAGAATAATTCACCCCTCCACTTT
d_gene: TRBD1
v_gene: TRBV28
j_gene: TRBJ1-6
abundance: -

CDR3aa: CASSSWLRTGTDYGYTF
CDR3nt: TGCGCCAGCAGCTCTTGGTTAAGGACAGGGACAGACTATGGCTACACCTTC
d_gene: TRBD1
v_gene: TRBV5-1
j_gene: TRBJ1-2
abundance: -

CDR3aa: CASSAERTNTGELFF
CDR3nt: TGTGCCAGCAGTGCAGAGAGGACGAACACCGGGGAGCTGTTTTTT
d_gene: -
v_gene: TRBV2
j_gene: TRBJ2-2
abundance: -

CDR3aa: CASSAGQGAFDYGYTF
CDR3nt: TGTGCCAGCTCCGCGGGACAGGGGGCATTTGACTATGGCTACACCTTC
d_gene: TRBD1
v_gene: TRBV18
j_gene: TRBJ1-2
abundance: -

CDR3aa: CASSLGQGVLSSYNSPLHF
CDR3nt: TGTGCCAGCAGCTTGGGACAGGGGGTCCTGAGCTCCTATAATTCACCCCTCCACTTT
d_gene: TRBD1
v_gene: TRBV5-5
j_gene: TRBJ1-6
abundance: once

CDR3aa: CASSGGMATPRTGELFF
CDR3nt: TGTGCCAGCAGCGGAGGTATGGCGACGCCCCGGACCGGGGAGCTGTTTTTT
d_gene: -
v_gene: TRBV9
j_gene: TRBJ2-2
abundance: -

CDR3aa: CASSVVERGPGELFF
CDR3nt: TGTGCCAGCAGCGTAGTGGAGCGGGGACCCGGGGAGCTGTTTTTT
d_gene: TRBD2
v_gene: TRBV9
j_gene: TRBJ2-2
abundance: -

CDR3aa: CSAGDRNTGELFF
CDR3nt: TGCAGTGCGGGGGACCGGAACACCGGGGAGCTGTTTTTT
d_gene: TRBD2
v_gene: TRBV29-1
j_gene: TRBJ2-2
abundance: -

CDR3aa: CASSSGSPGLGANYGYTF
CDR3nt: TGTGCCAGCAGCTCCGGCAGTCCGGGACTTGGGGCAAACTATGGCTACACCTTC
d_gene: -
v_gene: TRBV7-9
j_gene: TRBJ1-2
abundance: -

CDR3aa: CASTGTASPYEQYF
CDR3nt: TGCGCCAGCACCGGGACAGCCTCACCCTACGAGCAGTACTTC
d_gene: TRBD1
v_gene: TRBV5-1
j_gene: TRBJ2-7
abundance: -

CDR3aa: CASSLRRGQNTEAFF
CDR3nt: TGTGCCAGCAGCTTAAGAAGGGGACAGAACACTGAAGCTTTCTTT
d_gene: -
v_gene: TRBV7-3
j_gene: TRBJ1-1
abundance: -

CDR3aa: CASSVLAWETQYF
CDR3nt: TGTGCCAGCAGCGTACTAGCGTGGGAGACCCAGTACTTC
d_gene: -
v_gene: TRBV9
j_gene: TRBJ2-5
abundance: -

CDR3aa: CASSPLRTTNYGYTF
CDR3nt: TGTGCCAGCTCACCACTCCGGACAACTAACTATGGCTACACCTTC
d_gene: -
v_gene: TRBV18
j_gene: TRBJ1-2
abundance: -

CDR3aa: CASSERTGENSPLHF
CDR3nt: TGTGCCAGCAGTGAAAGGACAGGGGAGAATTCACCCCTCCACTTT
d_gene: TRBD1
v_gene: TRBV6-1
j_gene: TRBJ1-6
abundance: -

CDR3aa: CASSIWTSYEQYF
CDR3nt: TGTGCCAGCAGCATCTGGACTTCCTACGAGCAGTACTTC
d_gene: -
v_gene: TRBV7-2
j_gene: TRBJ2-7
abundance: -

CDR3aa: CASSQGGVGSYNEQFF
CDR3nt: TGCGCCAGCAGCCAAGGCGGGGTCGGGTCCTACAATGAGCAGTTCTTC
d_gene: -
v_gene: TRBV4-1
j_gene: TRBJ2-1
abundance: -

CDR3aa: CASAPGRGRGLDGYTF
CDR3nt: TGTGCCAGCGCCCCAGGTCGGGGCAGGGGCTTGGATGGCTACACCTTC
d_gene: -
v_gene: TRBV2
j_gene: TRBJ1-2
abundance: few

CDR3aa: CSAGRAGELFF
CDR3nt: TGCAGTGCTGGGAGGGCCGGGGAGCTGTTTTTT
d_gene: TRBD2
v_gene: TRBV20-1
j_gene: TRBJ2-2
abundance: -

CDR3aa: CASSPQGFPYEQYF
CDR3nt: TGTGCCAGCTCACCACAGGGGTTCCCCTACGAGCAGTACTTC
d_gene: -
v_gene: TRBV18
j_gene: TRBJ2-7
abundance: once

CDR3aa: CASSEIGTIYGYTF
CDR3nt: TGTGCCAGCAGTGAAATCGGGACAATCTATGGCTACACCTTC
d_gene: -
v_gene: TRBV6-1
j_gene: TRBJ1-2
abundance: -

CDR3aa: CATSRALAGNEQFF
CDR3nt: TGTGCCACCAGCAGAGCACTAGCGGGCAATGAGCAGTTCTTC
d_gene: TRBD2
v_gene: TRBV15
j_gene: TRBJ2-1
abundance: -

CDR3aa: CASSYTGRDTEAFF
CDR3nt: TGTGCCAGCAGTTACACAGGGAGGGACACTGAAGCTTTCTTT
d_gene: -
v_gene: TRBV6-5
j_gene: TRBJ1-1
abundance: -

CDR3aa: CASSWTGMNTEAFF
CDR3nt: TGTGCCAGCAGTTGGACAGGTATGAACACTGAAGCTTTCTTT
d_gene: TRBD1
v_gene: TRBV6-6
j_gene: TRBJ1-1
abundance: -

CDR3aa: CASSVPPLSSYNEQFF
CDR3nt: TGTGCCAGCAGCGTACCCCCTCTGAGCTCCTACAATGAGCAGTTCTTC
d_gene: -
v_gene: TRBV9
j_gene: TRBJ2-1
abundance: -